In its sample, the clone carrying this T cell receptor (beta chain) was seen once. Its target is not known. The sample belongs to a study of CD8+ T cells in alopecia areata. It was from alopecia areata patients that lesional scalp punch biopsies and peripheral blood were collected. After isolation, RNA underwent reverse transcription to generate cDNA as the sequencing template. The method was immunoSEQ multiplex PCR; TCRdb's version includes in-frame clones alone and lacks a portion of them. Among some 130,000 clones listed, about 46% were seen once. General observations from the study: Relative to normal scalp, lesional scalp, especially alopecia totalis/universalis, showed higher clonality.

CDR1 is MGHRA and CDR2 is YSYEKL in the germline V gene. The CDR3 loop spans 16 amino acids. Trimming shortened V by 0 bases and J by 4 bases, and 13 bases separated the two germline ends. The sequenced sample was CD8+ T cells sorted from blood, obtained at week 0. This TCR came from a human donor with alopecia areata. The chain employs TRBV4-1 and TRBJ1-5, with a weak D call TRBD1 (6 bases). The CDR3 sequence is CASSQDGGARNQPQHF. The CDR3 DNA reads TGCGCCAGCAGCCAAGATGGGGGGGCACGAAATCAGCCCCAGCATTTT.